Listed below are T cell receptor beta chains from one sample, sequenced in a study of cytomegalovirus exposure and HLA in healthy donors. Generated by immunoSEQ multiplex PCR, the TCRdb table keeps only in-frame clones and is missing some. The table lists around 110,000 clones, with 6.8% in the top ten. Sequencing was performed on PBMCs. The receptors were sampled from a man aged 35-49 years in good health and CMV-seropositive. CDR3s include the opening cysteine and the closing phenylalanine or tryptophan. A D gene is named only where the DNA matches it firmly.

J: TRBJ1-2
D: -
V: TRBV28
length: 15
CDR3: CASSLTTGFTYGYTF
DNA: TGTGCCAGCAGTTTGACGACAGGCTTTACCTATGGCTACACCTTC

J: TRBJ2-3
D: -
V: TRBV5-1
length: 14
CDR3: CASSLGHGGDTQYF
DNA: TGCGCCAGCAGCTTGGGTCATGGAGGAGATACGCAGTATTTT

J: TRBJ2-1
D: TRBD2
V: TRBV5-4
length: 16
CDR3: CASSFFGRASYNEQFF
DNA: TGTGCCAGCAGCTTTTTCGGGAGGGCCTCCTACAATGAGCAGTTCTTC

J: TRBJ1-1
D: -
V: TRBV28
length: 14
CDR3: CASSLPGQNTEAFF
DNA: TGTGCCAGCAGTCTCCCGGGTCAAAACACTGAAGCTTTCTTT

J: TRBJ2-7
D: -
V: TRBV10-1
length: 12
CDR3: CASSPTGNEQYF
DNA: TGCGCCAGCAGTCCTACAGGGAACGAGCAGTACTTC

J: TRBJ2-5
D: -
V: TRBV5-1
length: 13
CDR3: CASSLLQGETQYF
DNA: TGCGCCAGCAGCTTGCTCCAGGGGGAGACCCAGTACTTC

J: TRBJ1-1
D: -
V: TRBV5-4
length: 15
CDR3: CASSPPGQRNTEAFF
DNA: TGTGCCAGCAGTCCCCCCGGACAGAGGAACACTGAAGCTTTCTTT

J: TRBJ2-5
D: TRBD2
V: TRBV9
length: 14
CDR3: CASSASSGQETQYF
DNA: TGTGCCAGCAGCGCCTCTAGCGGCCAAGAGACCCAGTACTTC

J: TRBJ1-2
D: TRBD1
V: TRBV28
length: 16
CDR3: CASSSTYSWDRGSYTF
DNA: TGTGCCAGCAGTTCCACCTATTCTTGGGACAGGGGTAGCTACACCTTC

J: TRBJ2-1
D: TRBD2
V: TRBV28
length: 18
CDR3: CASSPLRPPSGSYNEQFF
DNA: TGTGCCAGCAGTCCCCTCCGGCCTCCTAGCGGGAGTTACAATGAGCAGTTCTTC

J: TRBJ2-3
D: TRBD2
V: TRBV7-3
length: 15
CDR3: CASSRISGKMNTQYF
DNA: TGTGCCAGCAGCCGAATCAGCGGGAAGATGAATACGCAGTATTTT

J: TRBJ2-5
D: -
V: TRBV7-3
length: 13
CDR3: CASLYRGGETQYF
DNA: TGTGCCAGCCTCTACAGGGGGGGGGAGACCCAGTACTTC

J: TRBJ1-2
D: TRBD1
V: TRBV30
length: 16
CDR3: CAWSVLQGATGYGYTF
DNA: TGTGCCTGGAGTGTACTACAGGGGGCGACAGGCTATGGCTACACCTTC

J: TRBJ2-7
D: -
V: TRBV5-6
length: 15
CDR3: CASSLGPGASYEQYF
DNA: TGTGCCAGCAGCTTGGGTCCGGGAGCCTCCTACGAGCAGTACTTC

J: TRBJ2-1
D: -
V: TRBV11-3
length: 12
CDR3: CASSLAASEQFF
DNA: TGTGCCAGCAGCTTAGCGGCTAGCGAGCAGTTCTTC

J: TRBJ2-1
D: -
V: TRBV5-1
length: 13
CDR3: CASSLGGSNEQFF
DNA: TGCGCCAGCAGCTTGGGGGGCAGCAATGAGCAGTTCTTC

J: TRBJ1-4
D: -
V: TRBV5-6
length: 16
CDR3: CASSLYMPTGREKLFF
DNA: TGTGCCAGCAGCTTATATATGCCGACGGGGAGGGAAAAACTGTTTTTT

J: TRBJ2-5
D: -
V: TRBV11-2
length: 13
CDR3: CASSLDLRRAEYF
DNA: TGTGCCAGCAGCTTAGATCTGCGGCGGGCGGAGTACTTC

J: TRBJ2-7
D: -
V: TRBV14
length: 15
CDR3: CASSQSHPYSYEQYF
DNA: TGTGCCAGCAGCCAATCCCATCCCTACTCCTACGAGCAGTACTTC

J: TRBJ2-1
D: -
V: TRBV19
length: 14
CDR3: CASSTLSTTNEQFF
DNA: TGTGCCAGTAGTACCCTCTCGACTACCAATGAGCAGTTCTTC

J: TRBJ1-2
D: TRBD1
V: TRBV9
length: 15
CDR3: CASSAGGQANYGYTF
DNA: TGTGCCAGCAGCGCGGGGGGACAGGCCAACTATGGCTACACCTTC

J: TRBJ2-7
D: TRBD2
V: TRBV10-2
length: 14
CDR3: CATVRTSGSGEQYF
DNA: TGCGCCACCGTCCGGACTAGCGGGTCTGGCGAGCAGTACTTC

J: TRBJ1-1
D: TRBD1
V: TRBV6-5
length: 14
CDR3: CASTLHRGNTEAFF
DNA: TGTGCCAGCACCCTACACAGGGGGAACACTGAAGCTTTCTTT

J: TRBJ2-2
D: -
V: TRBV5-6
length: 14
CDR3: CASSLARQDGELFF
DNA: TGTGCCAGCAGCTTGGCCCGGCAGGACGGGGAGCTGTTTTTT

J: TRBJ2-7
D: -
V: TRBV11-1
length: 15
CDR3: CASSFRDGRAYEQYF
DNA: TGTGCCAGCAGCTTCCGGGACGGGAGAGCCTACGAGCAGTACTTC

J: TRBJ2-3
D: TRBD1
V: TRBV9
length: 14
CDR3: CASSAQGAGDTQYF
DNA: TGTGCCAGCAGCGCCCAGGGGGCGGGAGATACGCAGTATTTT

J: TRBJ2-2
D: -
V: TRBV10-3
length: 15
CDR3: CAIRIDRGGTGELFF
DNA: TGTGCCATCAGGATTGACAGGGGAGGGACCGGGGAGCTGTTTTTT

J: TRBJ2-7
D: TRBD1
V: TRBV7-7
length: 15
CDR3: CASSLGQGPTYEQYF
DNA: TGTGCTAGCAGCTTAGGACAGGGGCCTACCTACGAGCAGTACTTC

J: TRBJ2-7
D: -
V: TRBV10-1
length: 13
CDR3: CASSEGQSYEQYF
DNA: TGCGCCAGCAGTGAAGGACAGTCCTACGAGCAGTACTTC

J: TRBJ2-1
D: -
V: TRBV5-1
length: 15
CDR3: CATKRRDSTYNEQFF
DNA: TGCGCCACTAAGCGGCGGGACAGTACCTACAATGAGCAGTTCTTC

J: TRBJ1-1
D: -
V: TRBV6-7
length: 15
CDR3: CASSWRRARNTEAFF
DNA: TGTGCCAGCAGTTGGCGGAGGGCGAGGAACACTGAAGCTTTCTTT

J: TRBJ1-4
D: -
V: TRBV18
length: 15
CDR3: CASSPEAGNREKLFF
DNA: TGTGCCAGCTCACCGGAAGCAGGGAATCGAGAAAAACTGTTTTTT

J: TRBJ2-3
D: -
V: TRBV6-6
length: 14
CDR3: CASTLRFGEGTQYF
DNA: TGTGCCAGCACCCTAAGGTTCGGGGAAGGTACGCAGTATTTT

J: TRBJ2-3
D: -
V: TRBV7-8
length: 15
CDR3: CASSLVGAQSSTQYF
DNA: TGTGCCAGCAGCTTAGTGGGGGCCCAGAGTTCTACGCAGTATTTT

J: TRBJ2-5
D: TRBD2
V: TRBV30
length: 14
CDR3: CAWTTSGSSETQYF
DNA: TGTGCCTGGACGACTAGCGGGAGCTCAGAGACCCAGTACTTC

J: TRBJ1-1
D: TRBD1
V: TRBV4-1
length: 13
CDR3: CASSLPQGTEAFF
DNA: TGCGCCAGCAGCCTCCCACAGGGGACTGAAGCTTTCTTT

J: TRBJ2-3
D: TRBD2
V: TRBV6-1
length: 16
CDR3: CASSATSGSFADTQYF
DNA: TGTGCCAGCAGTGCGACTAGCGGGAGTTTCGCAGATACGCAGTATTTT

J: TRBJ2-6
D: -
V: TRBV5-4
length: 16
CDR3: CASSPGASSGANVLTF
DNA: TGTGCCAGCAGCCCGGGTGCCTCCTCTGGGGCCAACGTCCTGACTTTC

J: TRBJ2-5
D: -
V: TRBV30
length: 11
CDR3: CAWSVLETQYF
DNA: TGTGCCTGGAGTGTACTCGAGACCCAGTACTTC

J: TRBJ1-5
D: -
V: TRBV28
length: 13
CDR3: CVSGGDRNQPQHF
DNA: TGTGTTTCGGGGGGGGACCGCAATCAGCCCCAGCATTTT

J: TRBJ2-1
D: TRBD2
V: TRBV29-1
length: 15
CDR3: CSVEVGAGAYNEQFF
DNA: TGCAGCGTTGAAGTCGGAGCGGGAGCGTACAATGAGCAGTTCTTC

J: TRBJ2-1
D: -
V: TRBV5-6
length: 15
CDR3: CASSVPGAPLDEQFF
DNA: TGTGCCAGCAGCGTACCAGGCGCCCCGCTCGATGAGCAGTTCTTC